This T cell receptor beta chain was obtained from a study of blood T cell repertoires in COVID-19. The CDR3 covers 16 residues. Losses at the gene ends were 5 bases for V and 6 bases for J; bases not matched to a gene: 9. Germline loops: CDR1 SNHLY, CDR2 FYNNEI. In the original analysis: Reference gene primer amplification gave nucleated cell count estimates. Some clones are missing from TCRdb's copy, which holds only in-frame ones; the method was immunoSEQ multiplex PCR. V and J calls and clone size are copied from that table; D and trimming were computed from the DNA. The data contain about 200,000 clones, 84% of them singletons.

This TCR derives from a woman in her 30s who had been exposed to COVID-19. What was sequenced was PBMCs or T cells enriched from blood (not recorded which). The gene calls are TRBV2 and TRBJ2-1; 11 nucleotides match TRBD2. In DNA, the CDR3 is TGTGCCAGCAGTTCTGATCTTAGCGGGGGGGTCAATGAGCAGTTCTTC. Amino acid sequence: CASSSDLSGGVNEQFF.